The 28 T cell receptor beta chains below were found in one sample sequenced in a study of T cells after yellow fever vaccination. TCRdb used MiXCR to reprocess the 5' RACE reads, holding one entry per CDR3 protein. The profile shows just under 600,000 distinct CDR3 sequences, approximately 13% of them singletons. The specimen comprised PBMCs, sampled on the day of the yellow fever booster vaccination. All receptors derive from a man aged 25 to 40 who received the YFV17D yellow fever vaccine.

This clonotype was counted between two and nine times. V and J are TRBV12-3 or TRBV12-4 and TRBJ1-5, with a tentative D call TRBD1 (5 bases). The V end lost 5 bases, the J end lost 6 bases, and 14 bases lay between the germline ends. The CDR3 has 14 amino acids. CDR3 protein: CASSEGAGSQPQHF. CDR3 DNA: TGTGCCAGCAGTGAAGGGGCGGGGAGTCAGCCCCAGCATTTT.

The CDR3 loop reads CSATPPGGRGTDTQYF. As DNA, the CDR3 is TGCAGTGCTACCCCCCCAGGGGGCAGGGGCACAGATACGCAGTATTTT. The chain carries TRBV20-1 and TRBJ2-3, with 8 bases fitting TRBD1. The J segment lost 1 base and the V segment lost 4 bases, leaving 10 bases of the junction unmatched. This CDR3 is 16 amino acids long. From germline, CDR1 is DFQATT and CDR2 SNEGSKA (reference sequence).

V gene TRBV10-3 combines with J gene TRBJ2-1, with a weak D call TRBD1 (5 bases). V lost 6 bases and J lost 1, with 10 bases in between. CDR1 and CDR2 (germline): ENHRY, SYGVKD. The length of the CDR3 is 14 residues. Here the CDR3 DNA reads TGTGCCATCAGGACAGTTGGGTCCTACAATGAGCAGTTCTTC. This translates into CAIRTVGSYNEQFF.

This chain joins TRBV5-6 and TRBJ2-7, with 11 bases aligning to TRBD2. Germline CDR1 reads SGHDT; CDR2 reads YYEEEE. V trimming: 0 bases; J trimming: 9 bases; junction bases outside the gene matches: 5. The CDR3 runs 14 residues. The CDR3 loop reads CASSLGLAGTGQYF. In nucleotides, the CDR3 is TGTGCCAGCAGCTTGGGACTAGCGGGAACAGGGCAGTACTTC.

The J gene is TRBJ1-5, the V gene TRBV12-3 or TRBV12-4, with D perhaps TRBD1 (5 bases). V shed 4 bases and J shed 5 bases, with 9 bases lying between them. This CDR3 contains 13 residues. In DNA, the CDR3 is TGTGCCAGCAGTTCAACCAGGGATCAGCCCCAGCATTTT. This translates into CASSSTRDQPQHF.

V and J are TRBV6-2 or TRBV6-3 and TRBJ2-2; 8 bases are a match to TRBD2. In germline, CDR1 is MNHEY, CDR2 SVGEGT. The CDR3 sequence is 14 residues long. The V and J ends lost 2 bases and 6 bases, in that order; junction bases with no gene match: 2. The chain's CDR3 is CASSYQREPGELFF. The CDR3 DNA reads as TGTGCCAGCAGTTACCAGCGGGAGCCCGGGGAGCTGTTTTTT.

This clonotype was counted many times. The chain has TRBV10-3 and TRBJ2-7, with D hard to call. The CDR3 contains 12 residues. Germline loops: CDR1 ENHRY, CDR2 SYGVKD. The ends were cut back, 6 bases at V and 7 bases at J, with 13 bases in the middle. CDR3 bases: TGTGCCATCAGCAGCCTATCTGAAGAGCAGTACTTC. Its protein is CAISSLSEEQYF.

There are a few counts of this clonotype. The J gene is TRBJ2-5, the V gene TRBV13; 9 bases map to TRBD2. This CDR3 comprises 17 residues. Trimming cost V 0 bases and J 4 bases; bases outside gene matches: 9. Germline V gene data show CDR1 as PRHDT and CDR2 as FYEKMQ (reference sequence). The DNA for the CDR3 is TGTGCCAGCAGCTTAGGCCTCGGTAGCGGGAGTGCAGAGACCCAGTACTTC. Amino acids: CASSLGLGSGSAETQYF.

CDR3 nucleotide sequence: TGTGCCAGCAGCTTAGCGCTACTAGCGGGAGGTAGCACAGATACGCAGTATTTT. Protein sequence: CASSLALLAGGSTDTQYF. The J gene is TRBJ2-3, the V gene TRBV7-2; 12 bases line up with TRBD2. The germline CDR1 and CDR2 sequences are SGHTA and FQGNSA. V shed 0 bases, J shed 0 bases, and the junction held 4 bases outside the gene matches. The CDR3 consists of 18 residues.

This clonotype has more than one count but fewer than ten. The genes are TRBV29-1 and TRBJ2-5; 11 bases align to TRBD1. Germline V CDR1 and CDR2: SQVTM, ANQGSEA. J gave up 0 bases and V 6 bases, and 9 bases lay outside the gene matches. The CDR3 runs 16 residues. The CDR3 loop is CSVGDRGIPYQETQYF. DNA of the CDR3: TGCAGCGTAGGGGACAGGGGGATCCCGTACCAAGAGACCCAGTACTTC.

This clonotype was seen a handful of times. The V call is TRBV4-1, the J call TRBJ2-3, with D tentatively TRBD1 (5 bases). Trimming took off 3 bases at V and 1 base at J, with 14 bases between the two ends. The length of the CDR3 is 16 residues. CDR1 and CDR2 (germline): MGHRA, YSYEKL. The DNA of the CDR3 is TGCGCCAGCAGCCACCCACGGCAGGGTGGCACAGATACGCAGTATTTT. Protein product: CASSHPRQGGTDTQYF.

This clonotype appeared a few times. This chain links TRBV5-4 with TRBJ2-5; tentative D call: TRBD2 (6 bases). The length of the CDR3 is 14 residues. Trimming removed 4 bases at V and 0 bases at J, with 10 bases between. CDR1 is SGHNT, CDR2 YYREEE, per germline (reference sequence). The CDR3 region has the DNA TGTGCCAGCAGCACCGGGAGAGACCAAGAGACCCAGTACTTC. This gives the protein CASSTGRDQETQYF.

The V and J genes are TRBV29-1 and TRBJ2-5, with D possibly TRBD1 on 6 matching bases. Germline values: CDR1 SQVTM, CDR2 ANQGSEA. The CDR3 spans 14 residues. The ends were cut back, 5 bases at V and 4 bases at J, with 17 bases in the middle. CDR3 residues: CSVSVQGIGETQYF. The CDR3 DNA follows: TGCAGCGTTTCCGTACAGGGTATCGGAGAGACCCAGTACTTC.

This clonotype has more than one count but fewer than ten. J is TRBJ1-1 and V is TRBV20-1, with 9 bases fitting TRBD1. The CDR3 contains 14 residues. J was trimmed by 0 bases and V by 6 bases; bases with no gene match: 5. From germline, CDR1 is DFQATT and CDR2 SNEGSKA (reference sequence). CDR3 region: CSATGGAVNTEAFF. The CDR3 DNA follows: TGCAGTGCCACAGGGGGCGCGGTGAACACTGAAGCTTTCTTT.

This clonotype was counted a few times. The V gene is TRBV5-1, the J gene TRBJ2-7, with D perhaps given as TRBD1 or TRBD2 (5 bases each). The germline CDR1 and CDR2 sequences are SGHRS and YFSETQ. CDR3 length: 13 residues. The germline V and J ends were trimmed by 10 bases and 0 bases, with 14 bases remaining between them. The CDR3: CADKTGTSYEQYF. The CDR3 DNA reads as TGCGCCGATAAGACCGGGACCTCCTACGAGCAGTACTTC.

This clonotype turned up a few times. The rearrangement links TRBV20-1 to TRBJ1-1; D may be TRBD1 (5 bases). The germline V and J ends were trimmed by 3 bases and 0 bases, with 11 bases remaining between them. CDR1 and CDR2 from the germline V gene are DFQATT and SNEGSKA (reference sequence). The CDR3 has 14 amino acids. In nucleotides, the CDR3 is TGCAGTGCTAGCCGGGGCAGGTTGAACACTGAAGCTTTCTTT. It specifies CSASRGRLNTEAFF.

The CDR3 DNA is TGTGCCAGCAGCTTTCGGACCTTCGTTAACTACGAGCAGTACTTC. Protein sequence: CASSFRTFVNYEQYF. The chain joins TRBV6-2 or TRBV6-3 to TRBJ2-7, with D hard to call. Trimming took 6 bases from V and 3 from J, leaving 18 bases between them. The germline V gene encodes CDR1 MNHEY and CDR2 SVGEGT. This CDR3 is built from 15 residues.

This clonotype was detected only a few times. The rearrangement uses TRBV12-3 or TRBV12-4 and TRBJ2-7; the match to TRBD2 covers 10 bases. V was clipped by 6 bases and J by 3 bases; unmatched bases: 11. The CDR3 spans 16 residues. This CDR3 is CASRRSSTSGDYEQYF. Written as DNA, the CDR3 is TGTGCCAGCAGAAGATCCTCAACTAGCGGGGACTACGAGCAGTACTTC.

The chain carries TRBV6-2 or TRBV6-3 and TRBJ1-5; D is ambiguous. This CDR3 has 15 residues. V was pared by 5 bases and J by 2 bases, with 13 bases between. The germline V gene encodes CDR1 MNHEY and CDR2 SVGEGT. The DNA for the CDR3 is TGTGCCAGCAGTCCCGGACGGATTCGCAATCAGCCCCAGCATTTT. Amino acid sequence: CASSPGRIRNQPQHF.

The chain carries TRBV18 and TRBJ2-5; tentatively, D is TRBD1 (5 bases). V shed 1 base and J shed 4 bases, with 19 bases lying between them. Germline CDR1 reads KGHSH; CDR2 reads LQKENI. The CDR3 is 17 residues long. The CDR3 DNA reads as TGTGCCAGCTCACCACGGTATGCAGGGCGAGAGGTAGAGACCCAGTACTTC. This codes for CASSPRYAGREVETQYF.

V is TRBV5-1 and J is TRBJ1-4; a weak D match, TRBD1 (6 bases). There are 15 residues in the CDR3. Trimming cost V 5 bases and J 5 bases, with 16 bases left between them. Germline loops: CDR1 SGHRS, CDR2 YFSETQ. The CDR3 here is CASRATDRKNEKLFF. The CDR3 DNA sequence: TGCGCCAGCAGAGCCACGGACAGAAAAAATGAAAAACTGTTTTTT.

This clonotype has more than one count but fewer than ten. The genes are TRBV30 and TRBJ2-7; no clear D. This CDR3 region has 12 residues. The V end lost 4 bases, the J end lost 3 bases, and 10 bases lay between the germline ends. Germline V lookup: CDR1 GTSNPN, CDR2 SVGIG (reference sequence). The CDR3: CAWKGSGYEQYF. DNA of the CDR3: TGTGCCTGGAAGGGTAGTGGCTACGAGCAGTACTTC.

This clonotype was observed a few times. The chain couples TRBV7-9 to TRBJ2-5, with D maybe TRBD2 (5 bases). With 1 base removed from V and 5 bases from J, the gap between germline ends came to 17 bases. The CDR3 is made up of 16 amino acids. Germline CDR1 is SEHNR and CDR2 is FQNEAQ (reference sequence). The CDR3 region has the DNA TGTGCCAGCAGCTTAGTATTGAGGGCGCCCGGGGAGACCCAGTACTTC. Its translation: CASSLVLRAPGETQYF.

CDR3 in amino acids: CSAGQVASTDTQYF. As DNA, the CDR3 is TGCAGTGCCGGGCAGGTAGCTAGCACAGATACGCAGTATTTT. The chain links TRBV20-1 to TRBJ2-3; D remains unclear. CDR1 and CDR2 from the germline V gene are DFQATT and SNEGSKA (reference sequence). The CDR3 extends over 14 amino acids. The ends were cut back, 6 bases at V and 0 bases at J, with 13 bases in the middle.

In its sample, this clonotype was seen a few times. CDR3: CASSTTRVNEQFF. The DNA for the CDR3 is TGTGCCAGCAGTACTACTAGGGTCAATGAGCAGTTCTTC. The gene calls are TRBV6-5 and TRBJ2-1; TRBD2 might be the D (5 bases). The CDR3 totals 13 residues. Per germline, CDR1 MNHEY and CDR2 SVGAGI. V shed 5 bases and J shed 6 bases, with 11 bases lying between them.

V usage is TRBV7-2 and J usage is TRBJ2-4, with D tentatively TRBD1 (6 bases). V was trimmed by 6 bases and J by 5 bases, leaving 17 bases between them. The V gene's germline CDR1 is SGHTA and CDR2 FQGNSA. The CDR3 sequence is 15 residues long. The CDR3 sequence: CASRVGGTGQNIQYF. DNA of the CDR3: TGTGCCAGCAGAGTAGGTGGTACAGGGCAAAACATTCAGTACTTC.

This clonotype was seen a handful of times. The J gene is TRBJ2-7, the V gene TRBV18; 7 positions agree with TRBD2. With V trimmed by 3 bases and J by 0 bases, 5 bases remained unmatched. The V gene's germline CDR1 is KGHSH and CDR2 LQKENI. The CDR3 has 15 amino acids. As DNA, the CDR3 is TGTGCCAGCTCACCGGGAGGGCGTAGCTCCTACGAGCAGTACTTC. Translated, it gives CASSPGGRSSYEQYF.

This clonotype was counted a single time. This sequence joins TRBV20-1 and TRBJ2-1; no reliable D call. From germline, CDR1 is DFQATT and CDR2 SNEGSKA (reference sequence). This CDR3 spans 8 amino acids. V lost 7 bases to trimming and J lost 9 bases, with 4 bases between them. DNA of the CDR3: TGCAGTGGCCCTGAGCAGTTCTTC. Encoded protein: CSGPEQFF.